The clone carrying this T cell receptor (beta chain) showed up just a few times. What it binds is unknown. A clone one base away is much larger, so this may be a read error. The identical CDR3 is also encoded by other nucleotide sequences in the sample. CDR1 and CDR2 (germline): SNHLY, FYNNEI. Trimming left V 5 bases short and J 5 bases short, with 12 bases between. The CDR3 runs 13 residues. This specimen comes from a study of metastatic and nonmetastatic thyroid tumors. Looking at the study overall: Blood and tumor or nodule tissue repertoires from malignant and benign thyroid patients were compared. The study, taken as a whole, reports: A significant increase in TCR beta diversity was reportedly seen in malignant thyroid tumors relative to benign nodules, in blood and tumor.

None of the patients had undergone any treatment ahead of thyroid surgery. TCRdb reanalyzed the PCR reads with MiXCR. The sample yields 15,000 to 20,000 clones, 15% to 17% seen once. The origin of this receptor is a female donor with papillary thyroid cancer or a benign thyroid nodule (not recorded which). Some clones in this sample may be carry-over from other donors' samples. The sample was blood. The chain links TRBV2 to TRBJ2-5; unclear D gene. The DNA for the CDR3 is TGTGCCAGCAGTAGTATTTTAGGCGAGACCCAGTACTTC. Translation gives CASSSILGETQYF.